The 21 T cell receptor beta chains presented below share a single source sample, sequenced in a study of siplizumab effects on memory and regulatory T cells (dated by TCRdb to the late 2010s). To prepare the library, the immunoSEQ multiplex PCR assay was applied. TCRdb retrieved this table from immuneACCESS and kept in-frame rearrangements only. Not all clones are present; in checked studies, unresolved V genes account for under half, and no reason is known for the remainder. The sample data list nearly 85,000 clones, and roughly 94% of these were observed just once. Under 20% of the sample belongs to the ten largest clones. Sequenced: CD8+ T cells sorted from blood. Receptor source: a human donor in good health.

This chain links TRBV5-1 with TRBJ2-7; 8 nucleotides line up with TRBD2. This CDR3 is 13 amino acids long. Germline V gene sequence: CDR1 SGHRS, CDR2 YFSETQ. DNA of the CDR3: TGCGCTACTCGGGGGGGCGAAGAGTACGAGCAGTACTTC. Protein product: CATRGGEEYEQYF.

The chain employs TRBV28 and TRBJ2-3; D possibly matches TRBD1 or TRBD2 (5 bases each). V was trimmed by 2 bases and J by 4 bases, leaving 13 bases between them. CDR1 is MDHEN and CDR2 is SYDVKM in the germline V gene. CDR3 length: 15 amino acids. CDR3 sequence (DNA): TGTGCCAGCAGTTTAAAGGTGGGGGTCGCAGATACGCAGTATTTT. It yields the protein CASSLKVGVADTQYF.

This rearrangement joins TRBV11-2 to TRBJ2-7; D possibly matches TRBD1 or TRBD2 (5 bases each). V gave up 5 bases and J gave up 6 bases, with 20 bases separating them. Per germline, CDR1 SGHAT and CDR2 FQNNGV. This CDR3 spans 15 amino acids. The CDR3 sequence: CASSAIRDGFSEQYF. In DNA, the CDR3 is TGTGCCAGCAGCGCAATCCGGGACGGCTTCTCCGAGCAGTACTTC.

The chain uses TRBV6-6 and TRBJ1-1; no clear D gene. The CDR3 has 14 amino acids. The germline V gene has CDR1 MNHNY and CDR2 SVGAGI (reference sequence). V was cut by 5 bases and J by 2 bases, with 12 bases left in between. CDR3 DNA: TGTGCCAGCAGTGGCCAAATCGATAACACTGAAGCTTTCTTT. Protein: CASSGQIDNTEAFF.

The chain uses TRBV7-6 and TRBJ2-2, with 8 bases aligning to TRBD2. In germline, CDR1 is SGHVS, CDR2 FNYEAQ. This CDR3 has 13 residues. CDR3 sequence: CVSLAGGTGELFF. The CDR3 bases are TGTGTCAGTCTAGCGGGTGGTACCGGGGAGCTGTTTTTT.

For this clone: This sample also contains other DNA sequences that code for the same CDR3. This chain joins TRBV9 and TRBJ2-7, with 10 bases that match TRBD2. J was trimmed by 5 bases and V by 0 bases; bases with no gene match: 5. Looked up from germline, CDR1 is SGDLS and CDR2 is YYNGEE. The CDR3 runs to 15 residues. CDR3 nucleotides: TGTGCCAGCAGCGTAGGCGGCCTAGCGGGAGACGAGCAGTACTTC. Protein product: CASSVGGLAGDEQYF. Filled out from reference TRBV9 and TRBJ2-7, the complete variable domain reads DSGVTQTPKHLITATGQRVTLRCSPRSGDLSVYWYQQSLDQGLQFLIQYYNGEERAKGNILERFSAQQFPDLHSELNLSSLELGDSALYFCASSVGGLAGDEQYFGPGTRLTVT.

This clone was seen only a few times. This chain connects TRBV29-1 to TRBJ2-5; D call uncertain. The V and J ends lost 4 bases and 5 bases respectively, with 14 bases between them. The CDR3 spans 13 residues. Germline V gives CDR1 SQVTM, CDR2 ANQGSEA. CDR3 DNA sequence: TGCAGCGTTGCACCCCAACCGGCGGAGACCCAGTACTTC. Translating it yields CSVAPQPAETQYF.

The rearrangement joins TRBV7-9 to TRBJ2-1; D call uncertain. Germline CDR1 SEHNR, CDR2 FQNEAQ (reference sequence). Trimming left V 7 bases short and J 9 bases short, with 13 bases between. This CDR3 region has 12 residues. The chain's CDR3 is CASTSGWGEQFF. The DNA of the CDR3 is TGTGCCAGCACCTCCGGGTGGGGTGAGCAGTTCTTC.

The chain recombines TRBV14 with TRBJ1-1, with a possible D match to TRBD1 (6 bases). The CDR3 is 17 residues long. The V gene lost 4 bases and the J gene lost 1 base, with 19 bases spanning the gap. Germline values: CDR1 SGHDN, CDR2 FVKESK. The CDR3 sequence: CASSPRQGLSPNTEAFF. The CDR3 DNA reads as TGTGCCAGCAGCCCGCGGCAGGGGCTCTCTCCGAACACTGAAGCTTTCTTT. Using reference TRBV14 and TRBJ1-1 for the parts outside the CDR3, the full variable domain is EAGVTQFPSHSVIEKGQTVTLRCDPISGHDNLYWYRRVMGKEIKFLLHFVKESKQDESGMPNNRFLAERTGGTYSTLKVQPAELEDSGVYFCASSPRQGLSPNTEAFFGQGTRLTVV.

This clone came up once. In nucleotides, the CDR3 is TGTGCCAGCAGTGGTAGCGGGACAACCTACGAGCAGTACTTC. Residues: CASSGSGTTYEQYF. The V gene is TRBV25-1, the J gene TRBJ2-7; 8 bases map to TRBD2. The V segment lost 4 bases and the J segment 2 bases; nucleotides outside the gene matches: 4. This CDR3 comprises 14 residues. CDR1 MGHDK and CDR2 SYGVNS come from the germline V gene.

V is TRBV28 and J is TRBJ2-3; perhaps TRBD2 as D (5 bases). V was cut by 1 base and J by 1 base, with 9 bases left in between. Germline V gives CDR1 MDHEN, CDR2 SYDVKM. CDR3 size: 15 residues. The CDR3 spells CASSLFGRGTDTQYF. The CDR3 DNA follows: TGTGCCAGCAGTTTATTTGGGAGAGGCACAGATACGCAGTATTTT.

The chain is built from TRBV7-9 and TRBJ2-2, with a possible D match to TRBD2 (6 bases). Germline loops: CDR1 SEHNR, CDR2 FQNEAQ (reference sequence). The CDR3 loop spans 15 amino acids. V lost 7 bases and J 6 bases, leaving 18 bases between the germline ends. CDR3 amino acids: CASIEKWEAAGELFF. For the CDR3, the DNA is TGTGCCAGCATCGAGAAGTGGGAGGCGGCCGGGGAGCTGTTTTTT.

This chain uses TRBV7-8 with TRBJ2-1, with 15 bases lining up with TRBD2. Germline CDR1 is SGHVS and CDR2 is FQNEAQ. J gave up 8 bases and V 5 bases, and 4 bases lay outside the gene matches. CDR3 length: 15 amino acids. For the CDR3, the DNA is TGTGCCAGCAGCGCGGGACTAGCGGGAGGCTATGAGCAGTTCTTC. Protein sequence: CASSAGLAGGYEQFF. Full variable domain (outside the CDR3, taken from reference TRBV7-8 and TRBJ2-1): GAGVSQSPRYKVAKRGQDVALRCDPISGHVSLFWYQQALGQGPEFLTYFQNEAQLDKSGLPSDRFFAERPEGSVSTLKIQRTQQEDSAVYLCASSAGLAGGYEQFFGPGTRLTVL.

The chain recombines TRBV7-3 with TRBJ1-6; 7 bases map to TRBD1. Germline V gene data show CDR1 as SGHTA and CDR2 as FQGTGA. The CDR3 is 14 residues long. Trimming cost V 5 bases and J 8 bases; bases outside gene matches: 6. CDR3 amino acids: CASSPTGTDSPLHF. CDR3 DNA: TGTGCCAGCAGCCCGACAGGGACGGATTCACCCCTCCACTTT.

V and J are TRBV7-9 and TRBJ2-5; 9 nucleotides match TRBD2. Trimming took 1 base from V and 5 from J; bases not matched to a gene: 8. Germline CDR1 is SEHNR and CDR2 is FQNEAQ (reference sequence). The CDR3 consists of 16 residues. CDR3 DNA: TGTGCCAGCAGCTTAGGCCGGCGGGAGGGCCTCGAGACCCAGTACTTC. Its translation is CASSLGRREGLETQYF.

This chain links TRBV7-6 with TRBJ1-1; TRBD1 agrees at 9 bases. Germline CDR1 SGHVS, CDR2 FNYEAQ. J was trimmed by 3 bases and V by 5 bases; bases with no gene match: 16. This CDR3 has 18 residues. CDR3 sequence reads: CASSLRDRESMVYTEAFF. In nucleotides, the CDR3 is TGTGCCAGCAGCCTTCGGGACAGGGAGTCAATGGTTTACACTGAAGCTTTCTTT.

CDR3 DNA: TGCGCCAGCAGTATCGGCAACGGGGAGCTGTTTTTT. This translates into CASSIGNGELFF. V is TRBV5-1 and J is TRBJ2-2; D gene uncertain. Germline assignment: CDR1 SGHRS and CDR2 YFSETQ. Trimming cost V 5 bases and J 7 bases, with 9 bases left between them. This CDR3 is built from 12 residues.

V gene TRBV10-3 combines with J gene TRBJ2-2; D ambiguous. This CDR3 comprises 14 residues. Germline loops: CDR1 ENHRY, CDR2 SYGVKD. The ends were cut back, 8 bases at V and 4 bases at J, with 14 bases in the middle. CDR3 DNA: TGTGCCATCTCAGACGCCTCGGGCACCGGGGAGCTGTTTTTT. It translates to CAISDASGTGELFF.

The chain recombines TRBV11-1 with TRBJ2-7, with D possibly being TRBD2 (6 bases). Germline lookup yields CDR1 SGHAT and CDR2 FQDESV (reference sequence). This CDR3 has 13 amino acids. Trimming took off 7 bases at V and 2 bases at J, with 12 bases between the two ends. CDR3 DNA sequence: TGTGCCAGCACGGGGGACCGTGCCTACGAGCAGTACTTC. Its translation is CASTGDRAYEQYF.

V and J are TRBV9 and TRBJ2-5, with TRBD2 as a possible D gene (6 bases). The germline V and J ends were trimmed by 2 bases and 3 bases, with 11 bases remaining between them. CDR1 is SGDLS and CDR2 is YYNGEE in the germline V gene. The CDR3 is 14 amino acids. For the CDR3, the DNA is TGTGCCAGCAGCGTTGACGGGAGTGAAGAGACCCAGTACTTC. This encodes CASSVDGSEETQYF.

The chain combines TRBV19 with TRBJ1-6; D remains unclear. The germline V and J ends were trimmed by 3 bases and 3 bases, with 9 bases remaining between them. CDR1 is LNHDA, CDR2 SQIVND, per germline (reference sequence). This CDR3 contains 15 residues. CDR3 loop: CASSMRDFYNSPLHF. CDR3 coding DNA: TGTGCCAGTAGTATGAGAGATTTCTATAATTCACCCCTCCACTTT.